The rows below give T cell receptor beta chains drawn from one sample of a study of T cells in Graves' hyperthyroidism and ophthalmopathy. TCRdb re-derived calls from the multiplex PCR reads in MiXCR, one entry per CDR3 protein. The sample records 360,000 or so distinct CDR3 sequences, 13% to 15% being singletons. What was sequenced was blood. The receptors come from an older woman with Graves' ophthalmopathy. The CDR3 runs from the conserved cysteine through the conserved F or W. The order of the fields is J gene, V gene, CDR3 protein.

TRBJ2-7,TRBV7-2,CASSFTSRGRGGLAGDSYEQYF
TRBJ1-2,TRBV28,CASSLSGAIHGYTF
TRBJ2-1,TRBV7-3,CASSLTSSYNEQFF
TRBJ2-3,TRBV5-1,CASSLRVADTQYF
TRBJ1-1,TRBV19,CASSIGGGWDTEAFF
TRBJ2-1,TRBV4-1,CASSQGVLIAGGVRSYNEQFF
TRBJ2-3,TRBV29-1,CSVEEGTRTSTDTQYF
TRBJ2-1,TRBV30,CAWSENPQFF
TRBJ2-3,TRBV5-6,CASSLVTVGVSQYF
TRBJ2-5,TRBV12-3/TRBV12-4,CASSFGGRVETQYF
TRBJ2-5,TRBV6-1,CASGSGRPGTQYF
TRBJ2-3,TRBV2,CAGSGGSRTDTQYF
TRBJ1-1,TRBV3-1,CASSQATAEAFF
TRBJ2-7,TRBV6-1,CASTPAVAGGMDEQYF
TRBJ2-2,TRBV5-6,CASRLRSGPGTGELFF
TRBJ1-6,TRBV6-2/TRBV6-3,CASSYLGRFNSPLHF
TRBJ2-7,TRBV2,CASSYRGPQSEQYF
TRBJ2-7,TRBV4-1,CATTGAVGSSYEQYF
TRBJ1-2,TRBV28,CASQQGELNYGYTF
TRBJ2-7,TRBV19,CASSRNSGTGLYEQYF
TRBJ1-2,TRBV10-3,CAIKDFQGYGYTF
TRBJ2-3,TRBV3-1,CASSLSGLAGSTDTQYF
TRBJ1-1,TRBV19,CASSWGAMVEAFF
TRBJ2-3,TRBV11-2,CASSPRGVTTDTQYF
TRBJ2-1,TRBV24-1,CATSDEGTYNEQFF
TRBJ1-2,TRBV18,CASSPTANYGYTF
TRBJ2-3,TRBV12-3/TRBV12-4,CASSFESSGRYTDTQYF
TRBJ2-1,TRBV19,CASVSGRPYNEQFF
TRBJ1-1,TRBV20-1,CSAEPGQGNTEAFF
TRBJ1-2,TRBV7-8,CASSFNRGNYGYTF
TRBJ2-2,TRBV27,CASSQYRGQGAFGELFF
TRBJ2-1,TRBV9,CASSGYGLVGEQFF
TRBJ2-2,TRBV7-9,CGGSMSLNTGGLFF
TRBJ2-7,TRBV3-1,CASSQDPRYDEQYF
TRBJ2-7,TRBV3-1,CAGSQLAGTYEQYF
TRBJ2-1,TRBV6-1,CASSGGYNRDNEQFF
TRBJ2-3,TRBV10-3,CAIAQDTDTQYF
TRBJ2-7,TRBV30,CAWGRGEQYF
TRBJ1-2,TRBV6-1,CASSAQGAGNYGYTF
TRBJ1-2,TRBV6-1,CASSEQPGYGYTF
TRBJ2-1,TRBV20-1,CSARVFSDSYNEQFF
TRBJ2-7,TRBV7-6,CASSSNRAYEQYF
TRBJ2-7,TRBV20-1,CSANRITRVRTYEQYF
TRBJ2-3,TRBV6-1,CASSEREGWGDTQYF
TRBJ2-4,TRBV20-1,CSAGTGVAKNIQYF
TRBJ2-4,TRBV20-1,CSASVAKNIQYF
TRBJ1-3,TRBV6-1,CASSEAPVLSGNTIYF
TRBJ1-6,TRBV12-3/TRBV12-4,CASSPGRSSSPLHF
TRBJ2-7,TRBV5-1,CASSLALAGALYEQYF
TRBJ2-7,TRBV28,CASSFSYEQYF
TRBJ2-1,TRBV19,CASSMSGNANEQFF